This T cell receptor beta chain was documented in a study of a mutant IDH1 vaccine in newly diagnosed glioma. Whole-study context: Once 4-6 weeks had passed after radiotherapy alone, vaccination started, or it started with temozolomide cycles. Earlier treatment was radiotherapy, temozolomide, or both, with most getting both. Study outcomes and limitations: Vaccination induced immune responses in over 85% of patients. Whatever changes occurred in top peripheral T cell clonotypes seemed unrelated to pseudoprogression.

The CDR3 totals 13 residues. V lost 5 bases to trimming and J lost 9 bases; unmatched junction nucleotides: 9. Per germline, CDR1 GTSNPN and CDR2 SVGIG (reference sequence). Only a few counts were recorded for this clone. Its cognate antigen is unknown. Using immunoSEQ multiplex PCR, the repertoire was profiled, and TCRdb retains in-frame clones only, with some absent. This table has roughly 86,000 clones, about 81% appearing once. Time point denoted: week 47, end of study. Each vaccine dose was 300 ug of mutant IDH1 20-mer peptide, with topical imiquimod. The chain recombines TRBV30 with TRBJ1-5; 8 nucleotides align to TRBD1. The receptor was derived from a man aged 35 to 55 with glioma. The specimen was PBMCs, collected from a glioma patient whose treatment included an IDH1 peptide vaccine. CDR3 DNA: TGTGCCTGGTCGACAGGGGACGAGCGGCCCCAGCATTTT. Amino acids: CAWSTGDERPQHF.